Detailed here is one T cell receptor (beta chain). The data are from a study of brain T cells in children with intractable seizures. The sequenced cases were selected for having the highest brain T cell transcript signatures. Trimming at V came to 4 bases and at J to 2 bases, leaving 0 bases not matched to a gene. Germline V gene lookup returns CDR1 SGHAT and CDR2 FQDESV (reference sequence). There are 14 residues in the CDR3. Only in-frame clones appear in the TCRdb table, and some are missing; sequencing was by immunoSEQ multiplex PCR. This table holds fewer than 150,000 clones, around 94% found once.

The sequencing used peripheral blood, collected at surgery. The chain has TRBV11-1 and TRBJ1-5, with TRBD1 matching over 9 bases. The receptor comes from a boy in the first two years of life with hemimegalencephaly and intractable seizures. CDR3 protein: CASSWTGGNQPQHF. CDR3 DNA sequence: TGTGCCAGCAGCTGGACAGGGGGCAATCAGCCCCAGCATTTT.